This TCR beta chain was sequenced during a study of cytomegalovirus exposure and HLA in healthy donors. Overall study results and limits: The study listed roughly 150 cytomegalovirus-associated TCR beta chains.

V lost 3 bases to trimming and J lost 8 bases; unmatched junction nucleotides: 1. This CDR3 has 11 amino acids. Germline CDR1 reads SGHVS; CDR2 reads FQNEAQ. Points on this clone: The antigen is not known.

The PCR employed 60 Vbeta primers together with 13 Jbeta primers. Clones were read by immunoSEQ multiplex PCR, and TCRdb kept only the in-frame ones, dropping some. The data contain 160,000 or so clones, around three quarters of them singletons. This sequence joins TRBV7-8 and TRBJ2-7; 7 bases are shared with TRBD2. The sequenced sample consisted of PBMCs. The sequence was collected from a woman in her thirties or forties in good health and CMV-seronegative. In DNA form, the CDR3 reads TGTGCCAGCAGCTTGGGGGGGAAGCAGTACTTC. Amino acids: CASSLGGKQYF.